The 2 T cell receptor beta chains below were found in one sample sequenced in a study of T cell changes during pregnancy in multiple sclerosis. Produced via immunoSEQ multiplex PCR; TCRdb's table is partial and in-frame only. The sample records roughly 87,000 clones, over 85% being singletons. The specimen was peripheral blood, collected in the third trimester of pregnancy. These receptors all stem from a female donor in good health, enrolled as a control in a pregnancy study.

V usage is TRBV27 and J usage is TRBJ2-7; D is ambiguous. The germline V and J ends were trimmed by 3 bases and 5 bases, with 11 bases remaining between them. The CDR3 consists of 13 residues. Germline V gives CDR1 MNHEY, CDR2 SMNVEV (reference sequence). CDR3 in amino acids: CASSFQFTDEQYF. CDR3 nucleotides: TGTGCCAGCAGTTTTCAGTTCACCGACGAGCAGTACTTC.

The V and J genes are TRBV19 and TRBJ2-3; unclear D gene. V was clipped by 3 bases and J by 6 bases, with 4 bases between them. The CDR3 has 11 residues. Germline CDR1 and CDR2: LNHDA and SQIVND (reference sequence). The CDR3 loop reads CASSMRDTQYF. In nucleotides, the CDR3 is TGTGCCAGTAGTATGAGGGATACGCAGTATTTT. Variable domain in full (rest from reference TRBV19 and TRBJ2-3): DGGITQSPKYLFRKEGQNVTLSCEQNLNHDAMYWYRQDPGQGLRLIYYSQIVNDFQKGDIAEGYSVSREKKESFPLTVTSAQKNPTAFYLCASSMRDTQYFGPGTRLTVL.